This TCR beta chain was identified during a study of cytomegalovirus exposure and HLA in healthy donors. Findings and limits, study-wide: TCR beta sequences reportedly predicted most subjects' HLA-A and HLA-B alleles accurately. Under in vitro conditions, three CMV-associated chains were confirmed as specific for CMV antigens. A cluster of highly shared sequence variants was likely a sequencing artifact.

This clone was found once. Its antigen is unknown. This PCR relied on a set of 60 Vbeta primers and 13 Jbeta primers. Here immunoSEQ multiplex PCR was the method, and the copy in TCRdb shows in-frame clones only, minus some. This table holds about 140,000 clones, roughly four fifths found once. This CDR3 is built from 13 residues. The ends lost 6 bases at V and 3 bases at J; junction bases unmatched: 3. CDR1 is ENHRY, CDR2 SYGVKD, per germline. The chain is built from TRBV10-3 and TRBJ2-7; 9 bases are shared with TRBD1. The specimen was PBMCs. This sequence originates from a man aged 18 to 29 in good health and CMV-seropositive. CDR3 sequence (DNA): TGTGCCATCAGGGGACAGGGTGGCTACGAGCAGTACTTC. Translating it yields CAIRGQGGYEQYF.